Below, 8 T cell receptor beta chains from the same sample are listed, as sequenced in a study of T cell responses to AZD1222 COVID-19 vaccine (dated by TCRdb to the early 2020s). The time point label for this specimen denotes: about 28 days (+/-7) after the second vaccine dose. Libraries were built with the immunoSEQ multiplex PCR assay. Sourced from immuneACCESS, this table was stored by TCRdb with only in-frame sequences that have V and J called. A share of the clones is absent; for the studies checked, an unresolved V gene accounts for under half, and the remainder has no known explanation. The sample records some 31,000 clones, around 78% of which are singletons. More than 4% of the sample rests with the top ten. Material: peripheral blood, obtained 28 days after the second AZD1222 dose. These receptors were taken from an adult who received the AZD1222 COVID-19 vaccine.

The V and J genes are TRBV11-2 and TRBJ2-4, with D tentatively TRBD2 (7 bases). Trimming removed 5 bases at V and 4 bases at J, with 21 bases between. This CDR3 contains 17 residues. Germline V gene sequence: CDR1 SGHAT, CDR2 FQNNGV. In DNA form, the CDR3 reads TGTGCCAGCAGCCCCTTAGGCGGGGGCGCGGTTAAAAACATTCAGTACTTC. Translation gives CASSPLGGGAVKNIQYF.

This clone has just one count. The rearrangement uses TRBV30 and TRBJ1-6; D possibly corresponds to TRBD1 (5 bases). CDR1 and CDR2 from the germline V gene are GTSNPN and SVGIG (reference sequence). V dropped 4 bases and J dropped 6 bases, with 13 bases sitting between them. The CDR3 consists of 14 residues. CDR3 loop: CAWTTGDVNSPLHF. DNA of the CDR3: TGTGCCTGGACTACCGGGGACGTTAATTCACCCCTCCACTTT.

The J gene is TRBJ2-7, the V gene TRBV27; 13 bases map to TRBD2. CDR1 and CDR2 from the germline V gene are MNHEY and SMNVEV (reference sequence). J gave up 9 bases and V 5 bases, and 13 bases lay outside the gene matches. CDR3 length: 16 amino acids. The chain's CDR3 is CASSHGTSGTRFRQYV. The CDR3, as DNA: TGTGCCAGCAGTCACGGGACTAGCGGGACCCGCTTTCGGCAGTACGTC.

This clone was recorded only once. The V and J genes are TRBV13 and TRBJ1-4; D remains unclear. Germline loops: CDR1 PRHDT, CDR2 FYEKMQ (reference sequence). CDR3 size: 16 residues. Trimming left V 5 bases short and J 0 bases short, with 13 bases between. This CDR3 reads CASSPVQDATNEKLFF. CDR3 DNA: TGTGCCAGCAGCCCGGTGCAAGATGCAACTAATGAAAAACTGTTTTTT.

The chain joins TRBV24-1 to TRBJ1-1; D is unclear. Germline V lookup: CDR1 KGHDR, CDR2 SFDVKD. V lost 9 bases and J 3 bases, leaving 13 bases between the germline ends. This CDR3 is 13 amino acids long. CDR3 in amino acids: CATGSSDDTEAFF. The CDR3 nucleotides are TGTGCCACCGGGTCAAGCGATGACACTGAAGCTTTCTTT.

The rearrangement joins TRBV27 to TRBJ2-1; 8 bases align to TRBD1. Germline V gene lookup returns CDR1 MNHEY and CDR2 SMNVEV (reference sequence). The CDR3 extends over 18 amino acids. The J segment lost 4 bases and the V segment lost 2 bases, leaving 13 bases of the junction unmatched. The CDR3 bases are TGTGCCAGCAGTTTAACAAACTTCGGACAGGGTAATTACAATGAGCAGTTCTTC. Translated: CASSLTNFGQGNYNEQFF.

The genes are TRBV19 and TRBJ1-5, with 8 bases matching TRBD1. CDR3 length: 15 amino acids. Trimming at V came to 5 bases and at J to 2 bases, leaving 5 bases not matched to a gene. Per the germline V gene, CDR1 is LNHDA and CDR2 is SQIVND (reference sequence). CDR3 nucleotides: TGTGCCAGTAGTTCGACAGGGGTTGGCAATCAGCCCCAGCATTTT. Translated: CASSSTGVGNQPQHF.

This chain links TRBV7-2 with TRBJ1-2; D remains unclear. Germline lookup yields CDR1 SGHTA and CDR2 FQGNSA. The V end was cut by 5 bases, the J end by 3 bases, with 10 bases between. CDR3 length: 13 residues. The CDR3 reads CASSLGVDYGYTF. DNA of the CDR3: TGTGCCAGCAGCCTGGGAGTTGACTATGGCTACACCTTC.